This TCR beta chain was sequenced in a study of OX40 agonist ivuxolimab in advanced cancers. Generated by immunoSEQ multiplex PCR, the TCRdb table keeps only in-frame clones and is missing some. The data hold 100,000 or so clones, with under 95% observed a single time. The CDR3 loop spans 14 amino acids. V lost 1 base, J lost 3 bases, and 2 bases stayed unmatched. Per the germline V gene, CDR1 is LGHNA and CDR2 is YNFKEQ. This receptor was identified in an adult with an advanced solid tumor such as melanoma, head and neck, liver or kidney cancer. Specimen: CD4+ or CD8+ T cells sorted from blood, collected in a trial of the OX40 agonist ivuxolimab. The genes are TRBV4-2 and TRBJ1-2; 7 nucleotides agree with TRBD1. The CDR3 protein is CASSQAGQDYGYTF. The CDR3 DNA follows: TGTGCCAGCAGCCAAGCAGGACAGGACTATGGCTACACCTTC.